The 18 T cell receptor beta chains presented below share a single source sample, sequenced in a study of blood T cells in healthy people across ages. Together with a sample-barcoded 5' primer, a J-beta primer mix was included in a second PCR lasting about 7 to 11 cycles. TCRdb re-called the 5' RACE reads through MiXCR, storing one row per CDR3 protein. Of approximately 1,100,000 distinct CDR3 sequences listed, under 55% are singletons. The sample was blood. Receptor source: a woman aged 55-70 years in good health.

V is TRBV10-3 and J is TRBJ2-5; 8 nucleotides align to TRBD1. The ends lost 2 bases at V and 2 bases at J; junction bases unmatched: 4. Germline V gene sequence: CDR1 ENHRY, CDR2 SYGVKD. The CDR3 length is 15 residues. The CDR3 here is CAISEPRTGQETQYF. CDR3 nucleotide sequence: TGTGCCATCAGTGAGCCCCGGACAGGGCAAGAGACCCAGTACTTC.

V gene TRBV7-2 combines with J gene TRBJ2-2; D remains ambiguous. Trimming removed 0 bases from V and 2 bases from J, with 10 bases in between. The CDR3 contains 16 residues. Germline CDR1 and CDR2: SGHTA and FQGNSA. The chain's CDR3 is CASSLAWGFNTGELFF. The CDR3 nucleotides are TGTGCCAGCAGCTTAGCGTGGGGTTTCAACACCGGGGAGCTGTTTTTT.

This clonotype appeared a few times. The rearrangement links TRBV2 to TRBJ2-6; D gene ambiguous. Looked up from germline, CDR1 is SNHLY and CDR2 is FYNNEI. This CDR3 is built from 14 residues. V shed 8 bases and J shed 0 bases, with 8 bases lying between them. The CDR3 region is CASGEDSGANVLTF. CDR3 sequence (DNA): TGTGCCAGCGGCGAGGACTCTGGGGCCAACGTCCTGACTTTC.

This clonotype was found a few times. The chain carries TRBV25-1 and TRBJ2-4, with 7 bases identical to TRBD2. V was pared by 1 base and J by 1 base, with 4 bases of the junction left unmatched. From germline, CDR1 is MGHDK and CDR2 SYGVNS. The CDR3 is 16 residues long. CDR3 loop: CASSELGRGAKNIQYF. CDR3 nucleotides: TGTGCCAGCAGTGAATTGGGGAGGGGCGCCAAAAACATTCAGTACTTC.

This clonotype occurred many times. The chain couples TRBV2 to TRBJ1-5; 10 positions match TRBD1. V shed 4 bases, J shed 6 bases, and the junction held 6 bases outside the gene matches. The germline CDR1 and CDR2 sequences are SNHLY and FYNNEI. This CDR3 is built from 15 residues. CDR3 sequence: CASSGRDRGRQPQHF. The CDR3 DNA sequence: TGTGCCAGCAGTGGTCGGGACAGGGGTCGTCAGCCCCAGCATTTT.

The table lists this clonotype with many counts. CDR3 residues: CASSLVSGGSYEQYF. CDR3 DNA: TGTGCCAGCAGCTTAGTTAGCGGGGGCTCCTACGAGCAGTACTTC. This sequence joins TRBV7-2 and TRBJ2-7, with 9 bases aligning to TRBD2. V lost 1 base and J lost 0; bases outside the gene matches: 1. Germline loops: CDR1 SGHTA, CDR2 FQGNSA. The CDR3 consists of 15 residues. The full variable domain, its missing parts supplied by reference TRBV7-2 and TRBJ2-7, is GAGVSQSPSNKVTEKGKDVELRCDPISGHTALYWYRQSLGQGLEFLIYFQGNSAPDKSGLPSDRFSAERTGGSVSTLTIQRTQQEDSAVYLCASSLVSGGSYEQYFGPGTRLTVT.

This clonotype has a handful of counts. V usage is TRBV20-1 and J usage is TRBJ2-7, with D hard to call. Trimming took off 7 bases at V and 4 bases at J, with 11 bases between the two ends. The CDR3 sequence is 11 residues long. The germline gives CDR1 DFQATT, CDR2 SNEGSKA (reference sequence). As DNA, the CDR3 is TGCAGTGGGGTAGGCCCTTACGAGCAGTACTTC. It encodes CSGVGPYEQYF.

A note on this clonotype: One end of the junction is discordant with germline, which a read error may explain. The gene calls are TRBV29-1 and TRBJ1-2; D not resolved. This CDR3 is built from 10 residues. Germline V gene sequence: CDR1 SQVTM, CDR2 ANQGSEA. CDR3 DNA: TGCAGCGTTGATCGGGATGGCTGCACCTTC. Encoded protein: CSVDRDGCTF.

The rearrangement uses TRBV20-1 and TRBJ2-1, with 12 bases aligning to TRBD2. Germline trimming cut 8 bases from V and 4 bases from J; bases unmatched to any gene: 6. CDR1 is DFQATT, CDR2 SNEGSKA, per germline (reference sequence). The CDR3 is 14 residues long. In nucleotides, the CDR3 is TGCAGTACTACTGGACTAGCGGGATACAATGAGCAGTTCTTC. The encoded protein is CSTTGLAGYNEQFF.

This clonotype was found a few times. The chain is built from TRBV5-1 and TRBJ2-7, with D perhaps matching TRBD1 (7 bases). Trimming stripped 7 bases from V and 5 bases from J, with 25 bases between. Germline-derived CDR1 and CDR2 are SGHRS and YFSETQ. The CDR3 covers 16 residues. Written as DNA, the CDR3 is TGCGCCAGCTCCACTGGCCCTCGACAGGGAGGTGACGAGCAGTACTTC. This gives the protein CASSTGPRQGGDEQYF.

This chain connects TRBV7-2 to TRBJ2-6, with TRBD1 identical over 7 bases. Losses at the gene ends were 5 bases for V and 0 bases for J; bases not matched to a gene: 13. This CDR3 has 19 residues. Germline-derived CDR1 and CDR2 are SGHTA and FQGNSA. CDR3 coding DNA: TGTGCCAGCAGCGACAGTATACAGGGGCCGAGCTCTGGGGCCAACGTCCTGACTTTC. This gives the protein CASSDSIQGPSSGANVLTF. Based on the CDR3 plus reference TRBV7-2 and TRBJ2-6, the full variable domain is GAGVSQSPSNKVTEKGKDVELRCDPISGHTALYWYRQSLGQGLEFLIYFQGNSAPDKSGLPSDRFSAERTGGSVSTLTIQRTQQEDSAVYLCASSDSIQGPSSGANVLTFGAGSRLTVL.

This clonotype was observed a few times. This CDR3 reads CASSYQDLGPIYEQYF. The CDR3 bases are TGTGCCAGCAGTTACCAAGACCTGGGACCTATCTACGAGCAGTACTTC. V is TRBV6-5 and J is TRBJ2-7, with D tentatively TRBD1 or TRBD2 (5 bases each). V gave up 2 bases and J gave up 3 bases, with 17 bases separating them. This CDR3 comprises 16 residues. Germline CDR1 reads MNHEY; CDR2 reads SVGAGI.

This clonotype has a handful of counts. This chain joins TRBV27 and TRBJ1-2; D unclear. The CDR3 length is 14 residues. Germline V gene sequence: CDR1 MNHEY, CDR2 SMNVEV (reference sequence). Trimming took 6 bases from V and 1 from J, leaving 12 bases between them. DNA of the CDR3: TGTGCCAGCAGGGACCTCGTGGGTAACTATGGCTACACCTTC. As protein: CASRDLVGNYGYTF.

This clonotype was seen a handful of times. V is TRBV21-1 and J is TRBJ2-7. TRBV21-1 has pseudogene status. This CDR3 is built from 16 residues. CDR3 loop: CASSKSEKTVSYEQYF. The CDR3 DNA reads TGTGCCAGCAGCAAGTCAGAGAAGACGGTGTCCTACGAGCAGTACTTC.

This clonotype was counted only a few times. The V and J genes are TRBV6-6 and TRBJ2-5; 11 bases line up with TRBD1. The J call may be mistaken, given a closer DNA end match to TRBJ2-7. CDR1 is MNHNY and CDR2 is SVGAGI in the germline V gene (reference sequence). The CDR3 is 15 amino acids. This CDR3 is CASSYSGGTGGEQYF. DNA for the CDR3: TGTGCCAGCAGTTACTCGGGAGGGACAGGGGGCGAGCAGTACTTC.

In regard to this clonotype: At one boundary the junction diverges from the germline segment, which might be a read error. The chain combines TRBV5-5 with TRBJ1-5, with D perhaps TRBD1 (5 bases). The CDR3 sequence is 15 residues long. From germline, CDR1 is SGHKS and CDR2 YYEKEE (reference sequence). The CDR3: CASSPGTNSYQPQHF. The CDR3 nucleotides are TGTGCCAGCAGCCCCGGGACTAATAGCTATCAGCCCCAGCATTTT.

Comment on this clonotype: A clone one base away is much larger, so this may be a read error. The J gene is TRBJ2-1, the V gene TRBV29-1; 9 nucleotides align to TRBD1. V lost 7 bases, J lost 10 bases, and 14 bases stayed unmatched. Germline V lookup: CDR1 SQVTM, CDR2 ANQGSEA. The CDR3 is 14 residues long. CDR3 coding DNA: TGCAGCGCTGGGCCGGGACAGGGTTTCAACGAGCAGTTCTTC. Its protein is CSAGPGQGFNEQFF.

This clonotype showed up just a few times. The chain links TRBV28 to TRBJ2-1, with D possibly matching TRBD1 (5 bases). The CDR3 totals 12 residues. V lost 5 bases to trimming and J lost 8 bases, with 10 bases between them. CDR1 MDHEN and CDR2 SYDVKM come from the germline V gene. As DNA, the CDR3 is TGTGCCAGCAGTACGACCAGGGATGAGCAGTTCTTC. Encoded protein: CASSTTRDEQFF. Full variable domain (remainder filled in from reference TRBV28 and TRBJ2-1): DVKVTQSSRYLVKRTGEKVFLECVQDMDHENMFWYRQDPGLGLRLIYFSYDVKMKEKGDIPEGYSVSREKKERFSLILESASTNQTSMYLCASSTTRDEQFFGPGTRLTVL.